The 18 T cell receptor beta chains below come from one sample, sequenced in a study of shared clonotypes between healthy human individuals. Some clones are missing from TCRdb's copy, which holds only in-frame ones; the method was immunoSEQ multiplex PCR. The sample includes around 580,000 clones, 95% to 98% seen only once; the top ten take approximately 0.3%. Terminally differentiated effector memory CD45RA+ cells were excluded from the naive CD8 cells, which were CD45RO-negative and positively selected for CCR7. Specimen: naive CD8+ T cells sorted from blood. The receptors come from a man between 25 and 39 years old in good health.

This rearrangement joins TRBV13 to TRBJ2-1; 10 nucleotides agree with TRBD2. The trim removed 0 bases at V and 4 bases at J, leaving 3 bases unmatched. Germline V gene data show CDR1 as PRHDT and CDR2 as FYEKMQ (reference sequence). The CDR3 extends over 16 amino acids. The CDR3 loop reads CASSLGSSGSYNEQFF. Written as DNA, the CDR3 is TGTGCCAGCAGCTTAGGTTCTAGCGGGAGTTACAATGAGCAGTTCTTC. The full variable domain, completed using reference TRBV13 and TRBJ2-1, is AAGVIQSPRHLIKEKRETATLKCYPIPRHDTVYWYQQGPGQDPQFLISFYEKMQSDKGSIPDRFSAQQFSDYHSELNMSSLELGDSALYFCASSLGSSGSYNEQFFGPGTRLTVL.

V gene TRBV5-1 combines with J gene TRBJ2-1; 9 nucleotides align to TRBD2. The CDR3 consists of 20 residues. Losses at the gene ends were 0 bases for V and 0 bases for J; bases not matched to a gene: 13. CDR1 SGHRS and CDR2 YFSETQ come from the germline V gene. The CDR3 here is CASSLGFGGRAPISYNEQFF. The CDR3 DNA reads TGCGCCAGCAGCTTGGGGTTTGGCGGGAGGGCGCCGATCTCCTACAATGAGCAGTTCTTC.

This chain links TRBV29-1 with TRBJ2-7; D gene uncertain. This CDR3 comprises 13 residues. Trimming shortened V by 3 bases and J by 2 bases, and 11 bases separated the two germline ends. Germline V CDR1 and CDR2: SQVTM, ANQGSEA. CDR3 amino acids: CSVDTADTYEQYF. The DNA of the CDR3 is TGCAGCGTTGATACCGCAGATACCTACGAGCAGTACTTC.

The chain recombines TRBV11-2 with TRBJ2-5; unclear D gene. The CDR3 extends over 12 amino acids. Trimming pared 2 bases from V and 5 bases from J, leaving 6 bases between. The germline gives CDR1 SGHAT, CDR2 FQNNGV. CDR3 sequence (DNA): TGTGCCAGCAGCTTAATTGAGGAGACCCAGTACTTC. Translated, it gives CASSLIEETQYF.

V is TRBV19 and J is TRBJ2-1; D may be TRBD2 (6 bases). This CDR3 spans 13 amino acids. Germline V lookup: CDR1 LNHDA, CDR2 SQIVND (reference sequence). Trimming left V 6 bases short and J 9 bases short, with 15 bases between. The chain's CDR3 is CASSLGLRVEQFF. The CDR3 DNA follows: TGTGCCAGTAGCCTCGGACTAAGGGTTGAGCAGTTCTTC.

The chain is built from TRBV30 and TRBJ2-3; 14 bases map to TRBD2. Germline-derived CDR1 and CDR2 are GTSNPN and SVGIG (reference sequence). This CDR3 region has 22 residues. After removal of 3 bases from V and 0 bases from J, the junction contained 20 bases not matched to a gene. Here the CDR3 reads CAWSGQSTGLAGERISTDTQYF. The CDR3 nucleotides read TGTGCCTGGAGCGGCCAATCGACGGGACTAGCGGGAGAGAGGATCAGCACAGATACGCAGTATTTT.

The chain links TRBV27 to TRBJ1-1, with a possible D match to TRBD1 (5 bases). The V and J ends lost 5 bases and 3 bases respectively, with 16 bases between them. The CDR3 runs to 15 residues. In germline, CDR1 is MNHEY, CDR2 SMNVEV (reference sequence). CDR3 residues: CASSRGGGPDTEAFF. CDR3 DNA: TGTGCCAGCAGTCGGGGTGGGGGACCGGACACTGAAGCTTTCTTT.

The chain carries TRBV7-9 and TRBJ2-6; 10 positions agree with TRBD1. Germline assignment: CDR1 SEHNR and CDR2 FQNEAQ (reference sequence). CDR3 length equals 17 residues. The V segment lost 4 bases and the J segment 2 bases; nucleotides outside the gene matches: 5. The CDR3 is CASSSRQGAPGANVLTF. Here the CDR3 DNA reads TGTGCCAGCAGCTCACGACAGGGGGCGCCTGGGGCCAACGTCCTGACTTTC.

This chain links TRBV9 with TRBJ2-7; D may be TRBD2 (6 bases). Germline V gene lookup returns CDR1 SGDLS and CDR2 YYNGEE. Trimming took 0 bases from V and 0 from J, leaving 7 bases between them. The CDR3 has 14 amino acids. The DNA of the CDR3 is TGTGCCAGCAGCGTAGAGGAGGGCTCCTACGAGCAGTACTTC. The encoded protein is CASSVEEGSYEQYF.

This clone has a single count. This sequence joins TRBV7-2 and TRBJ2-1, with 9 bases matching TRBD2. The CDR3 runs to 16 residues. CDR1 and CDR2 from the germline V gene are SGHTA and FQGNSA. The junction had 7 bases not matched to a gene; V was cut back by 4 bases and J by 3 bases. The DNA of the CDR3 is TGTGCCAGCAGCTCCCCCGGGACTAGCAGCTACAATGAGCAGTTCTTC. Translation gives CASSSPGTSSYNEQFF. Drawing the rest from reference TRBV7-2 and TRBJ2-1, the complete variable domain is GAGVSQSPSNKVTEKGKDVELRCDPISGHTALYWYRQSLGQGLEFLIYFQGNSAPDKSGLPSDRFSAERTGGSVSTLTIQRTQQEDSAVYLCASSSPGTSSYNEQFFGPGTRLTVL.

The J gene is TRBJ1-1, the V gene TRBV2, with D unresolved. Trimming removed 7 bases at V and 1 base at J, with 13 bases between. The length of the CDR3 is 14 residues. CDR1 is SNHLY and CDR2 is FYNNEI in the germline V gene. The CDR3 is CASIARTANTEAFF. As DNA, the CDR3 is TGTGCCAGCATCGCGAGGACTGCGAACACTGAAGCTTTCTTT.

V gene TRBV7-2 combines with J gene TRBJ1-2, with D possibly being TRBD1 (6 bases). The CDR3 extends over 14 amino acids. Trimming left V 5 bases short and J 3 bases short, with 13 bases between. Germline-derived CDR1 and CDR2 are SGHTA and FQGNSA. As DNA, the CDR3 is TGTGCCAGCAGCGCCAGGGGCGGGTACTATGGCTACACCTTC. This encodes CASSARGGYYGYTF.

The chain carries TRBV4-3 and TRBJ2-1; 7 bases are a match to TRBD2. V was clipped by 3 bases and J by 9 bases; unmatched bases: 14. Germline-derived CDR1 and CDR2 are LGHNA and YSLEER. The CDR3 runs 16 residues. The CDR3 loop is CASSQDAGTSEGEQFF. In DNA form, the CDR3 reads TGCGCCAGCAGCCAGGACGCCGGAACTAGCGAAGGTGAGCAGTTCTTC.

The rearrangement uses TRBV27 and TRBJ2-7; possible D gene TRBD2, 6 bases. The CDR3 spans 15 residues. The germline gives CDR1 MNHEY, CDR2 SMNVEV (reference sequence). V lost 3 bases to trimming and J lost 4 bases, with 16 bases between them. The CDR3 protein is CASSFRGVGGYEQYF. The CDR3 DNA reads TGTGCCAGCAGTTTCCGCGGGGTTGGGGGATACGAGCAGTACTTC.

This sequence joins TRBV27 and TRBJ2-3, with D perhaps TRBD1 (6 bases). This CDR3 has 14 amino acids. CDR1 and CDR2 from the germline V gene are MNHEY and SMNVEV (reference sequence). The V end lost 1 base, the J end lost 2 bases, and 7 bases lay between the germline ends. The CDR3 region has the DNA TGTGCCAGCAGTTTATACAGGGCCACAGATACGCAGTATTTT. Translating it yields CASSLYRATDTQYF.

The V gene is TRBV7-6, the J gene TRBJ2-2; the D gene is possibly TRBD1 (5 bases). Germline V lookup: CDR1 SGHVS, CDR2 FNYEAQ. The CDR3 consists of 19 residues. V shed 1 base and J shed 2 bases, with 20 bases lying between them. Here the CDR3 DNA reads TGTGCCAGCAGCTTAGACCCCATGTGGGGCTCACCCAACACCGGGGAGCTGTTTTTT. Translating it yields CASSLDPMWGSPNTGELFF.

The CDR3 DNA follows: TGTGCCAGCAGTTCACAGAATACCTACGAGCAGTACTTC. Its protein is CASSSQNTYEQYF. The rearrangement links TRBV6-5 to TRBJ2-7; D gene unclear. CDR3 length: 13 residues. CDR1 MNHEY and CDR2 SVGAGI come from the germline V gene. V lost 4 bases and J lost 2, with 9 bases in between.

The genes are TRBV7-2 and TRBJ1-2; D call uncertain. V lost 1 base to trimming and J lost 8 bases, with 5 bases between them. The CDR3 spans 11 residues. Germline assignment: CDR1 SGHTA and CDR2 FQGNSA. The CDR3 protein is CASSLVNGYTF. The CDR3 nucleotides are TGTGCCAGCAGCTTAGTTAACGGCTACACCTTC.